The T cell receptor (beta chain) described here comes from a study of response to subunit inactivated influenza vaccine. The CDR3 is 13 amino acids. In germline, CDR1 is MNHNS, CDR2 SASEGT. Trimming cost V 5 bases and J 3 bases, with 5 bases left between them. One entry per CDR3 protein, called by TCRdb with MiXCR from the RT-PCR reads. Among some 500,000 distinct CDR3 sequences listed, about 17% were seen once. This clonotype has a handful of counts. Sample: CD4+ T cells sorted from PBMCs, taken roughly 24 months after vaccination. The V and J genes are TRBV6-1 and TRBJ2-6; D is uncertain. The TCR originated in a man between 50 and 69 years old who received an inactivated influenza vaccine. CDR3 sequence reads: CASSRIGANVLTF. In DNA, the CDR3 is TGTGCCAGCAGTCGGATTGGGGCCAACGTCCTGACTTTC.